The present TCR beta chain was sequenced within a study of T cell responses to AZD1222 COVID-19 vaccine (dated by TCRdb to the early 2020s). Looking at the study overall: AZD1222 recipients whose second dose came at about 4 weeks and those whose second dose came at about 12 weeks were combined into one group, since spike-specific TCR depth and breadth did not differ between the two schedules. TCR sequencing covered 230 to 250 trial participants: 200 to 210 given two doses of AZD1222 and 26 given two doses of MenACWY control vaccine. Trial participants were enrolled by age into subgroups of 18-55, 56-69 and 70-plus years, and about 150, 27 and 61 TCR-sequenced participants, respectively, were included in these subgroups.

As regards this clone: The specificity of this receptor is unknown. Base qualities are not at hand, and no much larger clone is one base apart.

The meaning of the sample's time point label: baseline before first vaccination. Vaccinee samples came from UK trials COV001 and COV002, including a single-blind randomized controlled phase 2/3 trial of AZD1222 (ChAdOx1 nCoV-19) in healthy adults. For TCRbeta chain sequencing, PBMC samples were collected from trial participants at day 0 and at day 28 after the second dose. The CDR3 starts with the cysteine, ends with the phenylalanine, and has 20 residues. The sequence is cut down to CDR3 DNA, 60 bases in frame from base 1. From V the trimming removes 6 bases and from J it removes 2 bases, while the gene matches leave 19 bases of the junction unaccounted for. CDR1 and CDR2, looked up from the germline V gene, are MRHNA and SNTAGT. The CDR3 regions of human TCRbeta chains were analyzed by immunosequencing. The paper's processing steps were these. TCRs in the repertoires were compared against a reference library of SARS-CoV-2-specific TCRs that had been generated with the MIRA antigen-specificity platform. Breadth meant the fraction of unique TCRs that were SARS-CoV-2-associated, whereas depth meant the fraction of total T cells that were SARS-CoV-2-associated. Each spike-specific TCR was assigned to its reactive spike region and to a CD4 or CD8 class using the MIRA data. Log10-transformed breadth and depth values were compared by one-way ANOVA with Sidak's multiple comparisons tests. Entries here come from immuneACCESS through TCRdb and include only in-frame sequences with V and J called. Some clones fail to appear in such tables; in the studies checked, an unresolved V gene covers under half of the shortfall, and the cause of the remainder is unknown. V, J and clone size derive from that table, while D and trimming were established from the DNA sequence. The sample has 95,000 to 100,000 clones on record, around 84% of them singletons. The ten largest clones add up to more than 1.2% of the sample.

Broader findings and caveats from the paper: The whole spike protein was spanned by vaccine-associated CD4 TCRs, and dominant responses were seen in regions 160-218 and 743-854. The 56-69-year group was small, and its depth increase did not reach significance, likely because of low power. Participants were mostly white British and included more females than males, and it was suggested by the authors that clonal diversity may have been underestimated. After two AZD1222 doses, spike-specific TCR breadth and depth were significantly higher than at day 0 and than in MenACWY recipients. Because no day 14 peak-response samples were available, repertoires were characterized only after the peak T cell response. Nearly half of unique spike-specific TCRs reportedly recognized epitopes outside regions mutated in the B.1.351 and B.1.1.7 variants. Only five to seven AZD1222 recipients were SARS-CoV-2 seropositive at baseline, limiting conclusions about previously exposed vaccinees.

Recombination joined TRBV6-4 with TRBJ1-5; TRBD1 fits 10 bases in the junction. The sample in question was peripheral blood, obtained on day 0 of AZD1222 vaccination. The receptor was isolated from an adult in good health. The CDR3 here reads CASSDGRSDRGLRGNQPQHF. The nucleotides read TGTGCCAGCAGCGACGGACGGTCCGACAGGGGGCTTCGGGGCAATCAGCCCCAGCATTTT.